This entry concerns a single T cell receptor (beta chain). What it binds is unknown. Here immunoSEQ multiplex PCR was the method, and the copy in TCRdb shows in-frame clones only, minus some. The data hold tens of thousands of clones, with roughly 94% observed a single time. The donors were part of the validation cohort, which consisted of about 120 subjects and was separate from the first cohort of 666 subjects. The sample is drawn from a study of cytomegalovirus exposure and HLA in healthy donors. Findings and caveats of the study: Subsequent analysis of the 95 to 150 validation repertoires found a tendency for first-cohort TCR clusters to co-occur. Rare TCR sequences predominated, though certain public TCRs were found in many donors. Investigators reported 150 to 200 TCR beta chains as tied to cytomegalovirus.

The ends were cut back, 4 bases at V and 12 bases at J, with 16 bases in the middle. CDR3 length: 12 amino acids. The germline CDR1 and CDR2 sequences are MNHNS and SASEGT. The source of this sequence is a woman between 18 and 29 years old in good health and CMV-seropositive. This chain uses TRBV6-1 with TRBJ2-7; perhaps TRBD1 as D (5 bases). The sequencing input was PBMCs. The CDR3 sequence: CASSVGVGDSYF. CDR3 DNA: TGTGCCAGCAGTGTTGGTGTAGGGGATTCGTACTTC.